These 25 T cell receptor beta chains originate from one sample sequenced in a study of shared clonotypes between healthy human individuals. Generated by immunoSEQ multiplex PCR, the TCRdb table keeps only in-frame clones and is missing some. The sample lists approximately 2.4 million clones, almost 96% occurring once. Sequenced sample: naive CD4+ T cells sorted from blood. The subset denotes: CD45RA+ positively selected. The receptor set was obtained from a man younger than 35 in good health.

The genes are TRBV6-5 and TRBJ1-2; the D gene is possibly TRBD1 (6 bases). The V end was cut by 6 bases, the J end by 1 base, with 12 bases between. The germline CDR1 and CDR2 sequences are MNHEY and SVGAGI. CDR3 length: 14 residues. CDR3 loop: CASREGGRNYGYTF. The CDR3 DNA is TGTGCCAGCAGGGAGGGGGGGCGTAACTATGGCTACACCTTC.

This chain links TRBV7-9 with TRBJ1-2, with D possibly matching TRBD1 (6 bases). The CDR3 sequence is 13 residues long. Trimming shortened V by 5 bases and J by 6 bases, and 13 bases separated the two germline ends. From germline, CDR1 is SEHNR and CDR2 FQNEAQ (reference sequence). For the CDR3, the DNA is TGTGCCAGCAGCCCCGGGGGCGGCCATGGCTACACCTTC. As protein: CASSPGGGHGYTF.

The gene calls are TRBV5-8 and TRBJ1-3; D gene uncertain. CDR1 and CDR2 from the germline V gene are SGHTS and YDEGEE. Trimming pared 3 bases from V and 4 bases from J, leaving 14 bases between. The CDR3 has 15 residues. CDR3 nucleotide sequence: TGTGCCAGCAGCTCCCCGTCAGGAGGAGGAAACACCATATATTTT. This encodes CASSSPSGGGNTIYF.

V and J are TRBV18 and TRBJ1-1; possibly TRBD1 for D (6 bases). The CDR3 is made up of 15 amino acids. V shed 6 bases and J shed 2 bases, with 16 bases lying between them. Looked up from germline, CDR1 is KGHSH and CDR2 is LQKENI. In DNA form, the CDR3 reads TGTGCCAGCTCCCGGGGGGGCTCGAGTAACACTGAAGCTTTCTTT. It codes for CASSRGGSSNTEAFF.

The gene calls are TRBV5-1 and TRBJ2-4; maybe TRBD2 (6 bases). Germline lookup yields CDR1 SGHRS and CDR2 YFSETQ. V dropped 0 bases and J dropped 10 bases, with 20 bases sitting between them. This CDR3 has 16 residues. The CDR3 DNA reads TGCGCCAGCAGCTTGGTGGCATCACAAAGCAGCGGGATTCAGTACTTC. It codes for CASSLVASQSSGIQYF.

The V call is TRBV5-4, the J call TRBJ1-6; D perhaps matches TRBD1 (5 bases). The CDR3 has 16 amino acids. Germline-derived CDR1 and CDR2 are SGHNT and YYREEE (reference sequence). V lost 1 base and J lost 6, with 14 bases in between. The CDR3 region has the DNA TGTGCCAGCAGCTTGTCTTGGCTCCAGGGTAATTCACCCCTCCACTTT. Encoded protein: CASSLSWLQGNSPLHF.

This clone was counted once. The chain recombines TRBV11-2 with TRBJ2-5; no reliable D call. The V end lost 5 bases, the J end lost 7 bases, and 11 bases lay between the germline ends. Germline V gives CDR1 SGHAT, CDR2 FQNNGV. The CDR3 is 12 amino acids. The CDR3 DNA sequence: TGTGCCAGCAGCCTGACGCTCTGGACCCAGTACTTC. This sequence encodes CASSLTLWTQYF.

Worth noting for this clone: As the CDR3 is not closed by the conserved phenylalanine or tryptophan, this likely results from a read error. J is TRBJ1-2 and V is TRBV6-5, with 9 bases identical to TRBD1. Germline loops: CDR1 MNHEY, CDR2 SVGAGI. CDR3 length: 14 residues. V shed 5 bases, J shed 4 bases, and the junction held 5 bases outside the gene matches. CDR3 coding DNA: TGTGCCAGCAGTGCGGGACAGGGTAGCTATGGCTACACCTCC. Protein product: CASSAGQGSYGYTS.

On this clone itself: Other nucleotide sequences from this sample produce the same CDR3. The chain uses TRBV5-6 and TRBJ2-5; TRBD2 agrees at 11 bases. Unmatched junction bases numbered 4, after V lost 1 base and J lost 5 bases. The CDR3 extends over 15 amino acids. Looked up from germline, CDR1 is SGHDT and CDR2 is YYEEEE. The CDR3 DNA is TGTGCCAGCAGCTTGCTAGCGGGGGGTGGTGAGACCCAGTACTTC. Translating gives CASSLLAGGGETQYF.

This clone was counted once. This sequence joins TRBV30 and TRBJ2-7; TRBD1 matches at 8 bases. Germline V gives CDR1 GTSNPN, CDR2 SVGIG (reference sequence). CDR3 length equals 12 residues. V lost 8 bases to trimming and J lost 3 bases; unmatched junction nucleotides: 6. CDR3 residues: CAGSGQGYEQYF. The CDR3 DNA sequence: TGTGCCGGATCCGGACAGGGCTACGAGCAGTACTTC.

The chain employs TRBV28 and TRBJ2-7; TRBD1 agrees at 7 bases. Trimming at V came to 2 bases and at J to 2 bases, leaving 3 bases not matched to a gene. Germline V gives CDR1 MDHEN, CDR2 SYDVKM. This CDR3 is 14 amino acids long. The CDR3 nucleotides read TGTGCCAGCAGTTTACCAGGGGGTCCCTACGAGCAGTACTTC. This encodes CASSLPGGPYEQYF.

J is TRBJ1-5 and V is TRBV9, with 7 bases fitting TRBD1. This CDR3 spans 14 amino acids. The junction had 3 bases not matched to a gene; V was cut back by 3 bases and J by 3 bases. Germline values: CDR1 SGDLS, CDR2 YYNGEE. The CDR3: CASSGQGLNQPQHF. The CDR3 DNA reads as TGTGCCAGCAGCGGACAGGGCCTCAATCAGCCCCAGCATTTT. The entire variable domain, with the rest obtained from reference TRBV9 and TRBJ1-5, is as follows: DSGVTQTPKHLITATGQRVTLRCSPRSGDLSVYWYQQSLDQGLQFLIQYYNGEERAKGNILERFSAQQFPDLHSELNLSSLELGDSALYFCASSGQGLNQPQHFGDGTRLSIL.

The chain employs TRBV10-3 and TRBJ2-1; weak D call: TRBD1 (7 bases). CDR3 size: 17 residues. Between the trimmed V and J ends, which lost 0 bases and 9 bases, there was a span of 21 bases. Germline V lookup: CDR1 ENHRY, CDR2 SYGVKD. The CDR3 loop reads CAISESEGAGPAFEQFF. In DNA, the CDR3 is TGTGCCATCAGTGAGTCGGAGGGGGCGGGACCCGCTTTTGAGCAGTTCTTC.

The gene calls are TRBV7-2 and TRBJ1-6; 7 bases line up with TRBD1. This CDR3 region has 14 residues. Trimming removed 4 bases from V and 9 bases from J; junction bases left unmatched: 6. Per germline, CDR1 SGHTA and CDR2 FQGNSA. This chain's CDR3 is CASSSHRQGSPLHF. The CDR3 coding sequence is TGTGCCAGCAGCTCTCATAGACAGGGTTCACCCCTCCACTTT.

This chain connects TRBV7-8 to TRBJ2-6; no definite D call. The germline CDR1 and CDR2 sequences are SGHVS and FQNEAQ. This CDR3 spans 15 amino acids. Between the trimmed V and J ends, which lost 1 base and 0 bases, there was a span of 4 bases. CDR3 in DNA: TGTGCCAGCAGCTTAGACGCCTCTGGGGCCAACGTCCTGACTTTC. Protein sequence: CASSLDASGANVLTF.

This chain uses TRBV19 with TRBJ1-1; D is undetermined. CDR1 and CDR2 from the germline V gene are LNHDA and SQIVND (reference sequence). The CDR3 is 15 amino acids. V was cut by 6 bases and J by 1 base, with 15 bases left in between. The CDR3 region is CASSIPQSGNTEAFF. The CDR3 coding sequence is TGTGCCAGTAGCATACCCCAAAGCGGGAACACTGAAGCTTTCTTT.

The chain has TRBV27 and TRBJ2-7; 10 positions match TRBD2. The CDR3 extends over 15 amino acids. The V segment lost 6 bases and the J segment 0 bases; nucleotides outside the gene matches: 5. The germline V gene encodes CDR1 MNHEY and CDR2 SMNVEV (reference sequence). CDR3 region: CASRSAGGNSYEQYF. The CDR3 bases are TGTGCCAGCAGATCAGCGGGGGGGAACTCCTACGAGCAGTACTTC.

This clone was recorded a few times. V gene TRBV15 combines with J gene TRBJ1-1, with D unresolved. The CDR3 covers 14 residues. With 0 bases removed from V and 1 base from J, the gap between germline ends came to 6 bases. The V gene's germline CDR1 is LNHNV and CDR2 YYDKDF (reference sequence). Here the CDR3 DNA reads TGTGCCACCAGCAGAGATATTTCGAACACTGAAGCTTTCTTT. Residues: CATSRDISNTEAFF. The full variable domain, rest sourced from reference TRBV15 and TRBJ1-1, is DAMVIQNPRYQVTQFGKPVTLSCSQTLNHNVMYWYQQKSSQAPKLLFHYYDKDFNNEADTPDNFQSRRPNTSFCFLDIRSPGLGDTAMYLCATSRDISNTEAFFGQGTRLTVV.

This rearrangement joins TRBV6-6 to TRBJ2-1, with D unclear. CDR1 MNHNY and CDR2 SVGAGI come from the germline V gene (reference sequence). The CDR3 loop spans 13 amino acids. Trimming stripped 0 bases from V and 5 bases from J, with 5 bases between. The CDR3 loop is CASSYSIDNEQFF. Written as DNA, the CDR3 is TGTGCCAGCAGTTACTCGATCGACAATGAGCAGTTCTTC.

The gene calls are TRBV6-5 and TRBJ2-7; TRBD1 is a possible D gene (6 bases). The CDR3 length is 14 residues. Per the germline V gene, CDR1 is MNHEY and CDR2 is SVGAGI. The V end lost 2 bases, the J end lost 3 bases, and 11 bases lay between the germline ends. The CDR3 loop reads CASSYRDTNYEQYF. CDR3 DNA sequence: TGTGCCAGCAGTTACCGGGACACGAACTACGAGCAGTACTTC.

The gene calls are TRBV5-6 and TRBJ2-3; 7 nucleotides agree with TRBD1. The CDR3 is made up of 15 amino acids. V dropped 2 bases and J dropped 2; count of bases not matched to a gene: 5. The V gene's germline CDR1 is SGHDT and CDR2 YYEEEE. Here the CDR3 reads CASSFPGQYTDTQYF. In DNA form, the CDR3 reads TGTGCCAGCAGCTTTCCGGGACAGTACACAGATACGCAGTATTTT.

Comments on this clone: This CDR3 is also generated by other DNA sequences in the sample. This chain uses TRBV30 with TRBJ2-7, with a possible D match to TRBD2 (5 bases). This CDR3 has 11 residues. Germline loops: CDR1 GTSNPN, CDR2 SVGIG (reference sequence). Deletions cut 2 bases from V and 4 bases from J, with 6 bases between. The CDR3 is CAWSTGYEQYF. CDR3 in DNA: TGTGCCTGGAGTACGGGGTACGAGCAGTACTTC.

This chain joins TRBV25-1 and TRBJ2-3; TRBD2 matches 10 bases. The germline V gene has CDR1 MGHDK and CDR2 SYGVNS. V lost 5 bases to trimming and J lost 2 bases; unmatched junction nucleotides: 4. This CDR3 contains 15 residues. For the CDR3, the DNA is TGTGCCAGCAGTTCGGGGACTAGCGTCACAGATACGCAGTATTTT. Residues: CASSSGTSVTDTQYF.

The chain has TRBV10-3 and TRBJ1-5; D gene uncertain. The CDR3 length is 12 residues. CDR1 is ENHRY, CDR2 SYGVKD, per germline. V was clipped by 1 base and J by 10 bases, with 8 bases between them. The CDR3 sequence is CAISEFPGPQHF. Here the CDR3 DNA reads TGTGCCATCAGTGAGTTTCCGGGCCCCCAGCATTTT.

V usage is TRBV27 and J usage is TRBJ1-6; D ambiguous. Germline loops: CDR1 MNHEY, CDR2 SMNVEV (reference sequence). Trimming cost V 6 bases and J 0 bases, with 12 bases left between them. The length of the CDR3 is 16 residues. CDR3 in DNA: TGTGCCAGCAGCGTTACCGGGGTCTCCTATAATTCACCCCTCCACTTT. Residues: CASSVTGVSYNSPLHF.